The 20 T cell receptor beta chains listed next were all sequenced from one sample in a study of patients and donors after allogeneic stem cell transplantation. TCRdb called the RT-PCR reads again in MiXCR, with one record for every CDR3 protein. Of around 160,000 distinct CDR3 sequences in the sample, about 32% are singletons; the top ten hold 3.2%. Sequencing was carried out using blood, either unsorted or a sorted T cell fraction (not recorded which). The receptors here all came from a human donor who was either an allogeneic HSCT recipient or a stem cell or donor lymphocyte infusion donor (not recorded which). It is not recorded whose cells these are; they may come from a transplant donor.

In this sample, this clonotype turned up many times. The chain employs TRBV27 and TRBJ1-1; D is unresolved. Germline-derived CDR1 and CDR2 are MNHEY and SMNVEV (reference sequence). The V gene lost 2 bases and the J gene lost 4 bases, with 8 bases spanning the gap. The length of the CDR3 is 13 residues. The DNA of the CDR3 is TGTGCCAGCAGTTTAGGGCAGAGCACTGAAGCTTTCTTT. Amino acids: CASSLGQSTEAFF.

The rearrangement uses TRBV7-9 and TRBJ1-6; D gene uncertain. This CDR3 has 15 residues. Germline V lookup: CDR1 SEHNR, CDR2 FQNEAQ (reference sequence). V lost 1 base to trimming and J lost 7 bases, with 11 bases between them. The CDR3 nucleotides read TGTGCCAGCAGCTTAGTTGGAGGGTTCAATTCACCCCTCCACTTT. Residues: CASSLVGGFNSPLHF.

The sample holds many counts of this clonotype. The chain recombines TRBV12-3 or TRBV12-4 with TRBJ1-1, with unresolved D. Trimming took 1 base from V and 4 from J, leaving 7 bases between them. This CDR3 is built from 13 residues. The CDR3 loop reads CASSLVWGTEAFF. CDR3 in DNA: TGTGCCAGCAGTTTAGTCTGGGGCACTGAAGCTTTCTTT.

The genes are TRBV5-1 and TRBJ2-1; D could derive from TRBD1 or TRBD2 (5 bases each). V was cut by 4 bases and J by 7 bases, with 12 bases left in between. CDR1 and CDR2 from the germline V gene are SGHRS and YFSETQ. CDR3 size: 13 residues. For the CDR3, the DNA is TGCGCCAGCAGCCCTGGGACCCAAAATGAGCAGTTCTTC. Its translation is CASSPGTQNEQFF.

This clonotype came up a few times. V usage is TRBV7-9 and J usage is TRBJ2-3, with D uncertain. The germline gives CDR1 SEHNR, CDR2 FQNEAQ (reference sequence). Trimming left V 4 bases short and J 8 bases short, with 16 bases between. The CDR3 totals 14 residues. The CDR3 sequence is CASSSSGAASTQYF. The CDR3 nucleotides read TGTGCCAGCAGCTCCTCCGGTGCGGCTAGTACGCAGTATTTT.

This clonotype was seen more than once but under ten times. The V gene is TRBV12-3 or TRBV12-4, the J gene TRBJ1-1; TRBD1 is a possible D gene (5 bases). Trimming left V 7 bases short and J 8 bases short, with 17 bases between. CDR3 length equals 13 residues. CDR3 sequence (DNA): TGTGCCAGCACCCCGGGGGGTTTCTGGGAAGCTTTCTTT. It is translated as CASTPGGFWEAFF.

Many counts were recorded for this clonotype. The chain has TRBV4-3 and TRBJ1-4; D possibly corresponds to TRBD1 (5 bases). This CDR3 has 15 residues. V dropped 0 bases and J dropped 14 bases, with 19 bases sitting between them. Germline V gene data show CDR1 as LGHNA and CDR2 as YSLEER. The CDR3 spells CASSQEVKARKGLFF. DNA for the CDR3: TGCGCCAGCAGCCAAGAGGTGAAGGCCAGAAAGGGGCTGTTTTTT.

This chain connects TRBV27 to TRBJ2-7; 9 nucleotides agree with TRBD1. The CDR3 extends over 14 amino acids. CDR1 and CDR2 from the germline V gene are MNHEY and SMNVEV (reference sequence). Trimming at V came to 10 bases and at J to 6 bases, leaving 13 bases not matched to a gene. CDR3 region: CATNSWTGVGEQYF. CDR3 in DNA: TGTGCCACCAATTCGTGGACAGGGGTGGGCGAGCAGTACTTC.

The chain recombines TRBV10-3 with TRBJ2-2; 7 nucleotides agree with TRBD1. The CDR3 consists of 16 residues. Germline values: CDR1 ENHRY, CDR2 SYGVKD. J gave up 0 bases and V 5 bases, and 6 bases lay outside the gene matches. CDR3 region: CAISLFGTANTGELFF. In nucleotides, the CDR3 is TGTGCCATCAGTCTATTCGGGACAGCGAACACCGGGGAGCTGTTTTTT.

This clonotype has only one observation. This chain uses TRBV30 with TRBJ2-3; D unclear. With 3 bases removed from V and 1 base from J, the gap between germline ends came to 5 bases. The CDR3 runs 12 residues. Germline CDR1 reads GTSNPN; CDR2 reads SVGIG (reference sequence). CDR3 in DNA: TGTGCCTGGAGCGGACGCACAGATACGCAGTATTTT. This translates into CAWSGRTDTQYF.

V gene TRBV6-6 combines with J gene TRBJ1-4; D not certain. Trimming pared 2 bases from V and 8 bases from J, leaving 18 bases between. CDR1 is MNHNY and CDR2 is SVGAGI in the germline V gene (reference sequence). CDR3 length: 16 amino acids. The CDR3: CASSYPFGVLDEKLFF. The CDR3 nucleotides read TGTGCCAGCAGTTACCCATTCGGGGTCCTAGACGAAAAACTGTTTTTT.

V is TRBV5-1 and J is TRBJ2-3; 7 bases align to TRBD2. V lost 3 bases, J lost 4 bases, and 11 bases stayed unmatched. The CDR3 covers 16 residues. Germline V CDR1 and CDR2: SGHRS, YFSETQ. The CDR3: CASSSGTTVRADTQYF. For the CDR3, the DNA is TGCGCCAGCAGCTCGGGGACTACCGTACGCGCAGATACGCAGTATTTT.

The CDR3 spells CSALSGTGTYEQYF. CDR3 DNA: TGCAGTGCCCTGTCCGGGACAGGGACCTACGAGCAGTACTTC. V is TRBV20-1 and J is TRBJ2-7; 9 bases are a match to TRBD1. After removal of 6 bases from V and 2 bases from J, the junction contained 8 bases not matched to a gene. Germline V CDR1 and CDR2: DFQATT, SNEGSKA (reference sequence). There are 14 residues in the CDR3.

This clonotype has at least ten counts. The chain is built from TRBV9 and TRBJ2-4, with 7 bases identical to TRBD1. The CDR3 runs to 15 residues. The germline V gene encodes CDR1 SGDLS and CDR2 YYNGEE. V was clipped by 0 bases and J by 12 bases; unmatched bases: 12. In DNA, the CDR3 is TGTGCCAGCAGCGTAGGAGGGGGCAGCCCGACCCATCAGTACTTC. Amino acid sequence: CASSVGGGSPTHQYF.

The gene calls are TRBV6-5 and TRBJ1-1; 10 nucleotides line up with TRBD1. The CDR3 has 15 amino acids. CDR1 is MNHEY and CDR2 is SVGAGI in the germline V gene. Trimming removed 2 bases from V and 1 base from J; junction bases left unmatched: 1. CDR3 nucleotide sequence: TGTGCCAGCAGTTACGGGGACAGGGGGAACACTGAAGCTTTCTTT. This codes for CASSYGDRGNTEAFF.

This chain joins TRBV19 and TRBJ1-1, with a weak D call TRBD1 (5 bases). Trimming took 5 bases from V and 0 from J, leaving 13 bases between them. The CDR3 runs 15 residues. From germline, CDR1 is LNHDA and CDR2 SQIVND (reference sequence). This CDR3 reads CASSWRGAMNTEAFF. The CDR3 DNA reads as TGTGCCAGTAGTTGGAGAGGGGCCATGAACACTGAAGCTTTCTTT.

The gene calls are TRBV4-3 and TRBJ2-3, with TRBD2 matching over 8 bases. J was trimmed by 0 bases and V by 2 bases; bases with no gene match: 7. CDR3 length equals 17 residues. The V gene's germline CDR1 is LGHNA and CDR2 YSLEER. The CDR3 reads CASSQTLLAASTDTQYF. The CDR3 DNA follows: TGCGCCAGCAGCCAAACGCTACTAGCGGCTAGCACAGATACGCAGTATTTT.

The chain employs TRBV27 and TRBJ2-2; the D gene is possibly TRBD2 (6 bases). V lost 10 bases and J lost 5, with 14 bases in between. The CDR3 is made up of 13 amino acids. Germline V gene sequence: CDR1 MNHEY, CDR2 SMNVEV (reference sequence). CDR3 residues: CATMPGATGELFF. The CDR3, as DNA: TGTGCCACGATGCCGGGAGCTACCGGGGAGCTGTTTTTT.

This chain's CDR3 is CASNRLAGEGIDTQYF. The CDR3 DNA is TGTGCCAGCAACCGACTAGCGGGAGAGGGGATAGATACGCAGTATTTT. The chain employs TRBV2 and TRBJ2-3, with TRBD2 identical over 12 bases. Per the germline V gene, CDR1 is SNHLY and CDR2 is FYNNEI. The CDR3 is 16 amino acids. V lost 7 bases, J lost 5 bases, and 10 bases stayed unmatched.

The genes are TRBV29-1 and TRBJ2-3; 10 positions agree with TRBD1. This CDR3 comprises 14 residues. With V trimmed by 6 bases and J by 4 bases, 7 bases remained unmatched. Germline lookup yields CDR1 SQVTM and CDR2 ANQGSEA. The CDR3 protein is CSVVGQGNPDTQYF. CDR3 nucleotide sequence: TGCAGCGTCGTGGGACAGGGGAACCCAGATACGCAGTATTTT.